The 10 T cell receptor beta chains in this list originate from one sample, sequenced in a study of blood T cells in healthy people across ages (dated by TCRdb to 2015 to 2017). Libraries were prepared through 5' RACE. TCRdb records Illumina HiSeq 2500 as the sequencer. A second PCR of 7 to 11 cycles was run with a J-beta primer mix and a sample-barcoded 5' primer. TCRdb passed the public sequencing reads through fastp at Q25 and MiXCR, retaining productive beta sequences. Each CDR3 protein gets just one entry, which takes the most common genes and DNA from the rows behind it. This sample gives about 1,400,000 distinct CDR3 sequences in total; 42% of them show up just once. Clones ranked in the top ten supply 7.9% of the sample. The sequenced material came from blood. These receptors were obtained from a woman younger than 35 in good health.

The table lists this clonotype with a few counts. V usage is TRBV6-6 and J usage is TRBJ1-1; 7 positions match TRBD1. With 8 bases clipped from V and 1 base from J, the junction kept 7 bases outside the gene matches. The CDR3 is 14 residues long. CDR1 is MNHNY and CDR2 is SVGAGI in the germline V gene (reference sequence). The CDR3 spells CASLGGRANTEAFF. CDR3 in DNA: TGTGCCAGCTTAGGGGGCAGGGCGAACACTGAAGCTTTCTTT.

This clonotype was counted once. V usage is TRBV15 and J usage is TRBJ2-7, with D hard to call. Germline CDR1 LNHNV, CDR2 YYDKDF (reference sequence). V was cut by 3 bases and J by 2 bases, with 8 bases left in between. CDR3 length: 13 residues. CDR3 in amino acids: CATSSGWPYEQYF. CDR3 nucleotide sequence: TGTGCCACCAGCAGTGGGTGGCCCTACGAGCAGTACTTC.

This clonotype was observed a few times. The chain couples TRBV6-5 to TRBJ2-5, with D perhaps matching TRBD2 (5 bases). The CDR3 loop spans 14 amino acids. V gave up 8 bases and J gave up 2 bases, with 15 bases separating them. The germline gives CDR1 MNHEY, CDR2 SVGAGI. CDR3 bases: TGTGCCAGCCGGGGTAGTAGATTACAAGAGACCCAGTACTTC. Translated: CASRGSRLQETQYF.

The gene calls are TRBV20-1 and TRBJ1-4, with D possibly matching TRBD1 (6 bases). There are 14 residues in the CDR3. V lost 4 bases, J lost 7 bases, and 16 bases lay in between. Germline V gene data show CDR1 as DFQATT and CDR2 as SNEGSKA (reference sequence). This CDR3 is CSATWGQVGEKLFF. The CDR3 nucleotides are TGCAGTGCTACCTGGGGGCAGGTCGGTGAAAAACTGTTTTTT.

This clonotype was observed a handful of times. V gene TRBV10-3 combines with J gene TRBJ1-2; unclear D gene. The CDR3 length is 12 residues. Germline CDR1 reads ENHRY; CDR2 reads SYGVKD. Trimming removed 2 bases at V and 3 bases at J, with 4 bases between. The chain's CDR3 is CAISERDYGYTF. The CDR3 DNA is TGTGCCATCAGTGAGCGGGACTATGGCTACACCTTC.

The chain uses TRBV11-1 and TRBJ2-1; the match to TRBD1 covers 7 bases. J lost 0 bases, V lost 5 bases, and 10 bases had no gene match. The germline V gene encodes CDR1 SGHAT and CDR2 FQDESV (reference sequence). The CDR3 length is 17 residues. Here the CDR3 DNA reads TGTGCCAGCAGCCCCCGGGACAGCCTGAGCTCCTACAATGAGCAGTTCTTC. It translates to CASSPRDSLSSYNEQFF.

As to this clonotype: Germline and junction disagree at one end, which may indicate a read error. V usage is TRBV10-3 and J usage is TRBJ1-2, with 9 bases aligning to TRBD1. The CDR3 is 16 amino acids. Germline V gene sequence: CDR1 ENHRY, CDR2 SYGVKD. The CDR3, as DNA: TGTGTCATCACCCCGGGACAGGGAATAGCTAACTATGGCTACACCTTC. Amino acid sequence: CVITPGQGIANYGYTF.

The count of this clonotype is one. The V call is TRBV2, the J call TRBJ2-6, with no clear D. Germline loops: CDR1 SNHLY, CDR2 FYNNEI. The V end lost 3 bases, the J end lost 3 bases, and 15 bases lay between the germline ends. The CDR3 runs 17 residues. CDR3 amino acids: CASSDLTVSGGANVLTF. CDR3 DNA sequence: TGTGCCAGCAGTGATCTTACAGTGTCTGGTGGGGCCAACGTCCTGACTTTC.

This chain connects TRBV2 to TRBJ1-1, with D maybe TRBD1 (6 bases). V lost 6 bases and J lost 1, with 18 bases in between. This CDR3 spans 16 amino acids. The germline V gene encodes CDR1 SNHLY and CDR2 FYNNEI. The DNA of the CDR3 is TGTGCCAGCAGCCCCGTCGGGGGGCTTAAGAACACTGAAGCTTTCTTT. It yields the protein CASSPVGGLKNTEAFF.

The CDR3 sequence is CASNRGGGGETQYF. In nucleotides, the CDR3 is TGTGCCAGCAACCGTGGGGGGGGCGGGGAGACCCAGTACTTC. The genes are TRBV9 and TRBJ2-5; weak D call: TRBD2 (7 bases). The CDR3 consists of 14 residues. V lost 6 bases, J lost 5 bases, and 17 bases lay in between. The germline gives CDR1 SGDLS, CDR2 YYNGEE. Full variable domain (remainder filled in from reference TRBV9 and TRBJ2-5): DSGVTQTPKHLITATGQRVTLRCSPRSGDLSVYWYQQSLDQGLQFLIQYYNGEERAKGNILERFSAQQFPDLHSELNLSSLELGDSALYFCASNRGGGGETQYFGPGTRLLVL.